This T cell receptor (beta chain) derives from a study of molecular identifiers for immune sequencing clone quantification. Study-wide background: Four portions were sequenced after RNA from roughly 21,000 or 96,000 naive CD8 cells was split five ways in replicates.

At least ten counts were recorded for this clonotype. Its specificity is not known. Germline V gene lookup returns CDR1 SEHNR and CDR2 FQNEAQ (reference sequence). V lost 5 bases and J lost 5, with 10 bases in between. This CDR3 contains 13 residues. Generation of bulk TCR libraries relied on previously described methods and listed TCR primers. TCRdb itself ran the PCR reads through MiXCR, one entry per CDR3 protein. The sample records about 640,000 distinct CDR3 sequences, 20% being singletons. General study findings and limits: The share of molecules held by clones above 20 RNA copies was over 97% in effector cells and under 1% in naive cells. Jurkat TCR RNA spiked in from one cell (amid some 1 million naive cells) was reportedly detectable.

The chain combines TRBV7-9 with TRBJ2-4, with D perhaps TRBD1 or TRBD2 (5 bases each). Input material: naive CD8+ T cells from blood, with Jurkat cell RNA spiked in. The subset is: FACS-sorted CD8+CD4-CCR7+CD45RA+ naive T cells. The receptor was isolated from a human donor in good health. Some libraries in this study had Jurkat cell RNA spiked in. For the CDR3, the DNA is TGTGCCAGCAGCCGAGGGGACGAAAACATTCAGTACTTC. It is translated as CASSRGDENIQYF.